Presented here are 27 T cell receptor beta chains from one specimen sequenced in a study of blood T cell repertoires in COVID-19. Data came from immunoSEQ multiplex PCR; TCRdb stores just in-frame clones and leaves some out. The sample has around 280,000 clones, over 80% seen once. Source material: peripheral blood. All receptors derive from a woman in her forties or fifties with active or convalescent COVID-19.

This clone was counted a few times. V usage is TRBV21-1 and J usage is TRBJ1-5. TRBV21-1 is a pseudogene. This CDR3 spans 17 amino acids. Here the CDR3 reads CASSKARTARENQPQHF. The CDR3 DNA reads TGTGCCAGCAGCAAAGCGCGAACTGCCCGCGAAAATCAGCCCCAGCATTTT.

The gene calls are TRBV11-2 and TRBJ2-5; 7 nucleotides match TRBD2. The CDR3 contains 16 residues. Germline CDR1 SGHAT, CDR2 FQNNGV. Trimming cost V 1 base and J 5 bases; bases outside gene matches: 10. CDR3 amino acids: CASSLGGSRRRETQYF. CDR3 coding DNA: TGTGCCAGCAGCTTAGGCGGGAGCCGACGAAGGGAGACCCAGTACTTC.

The rearrangement links TRBV5-6 to TRBJ1-2, with D possibly TRBD1 on 6 matching bases. V was cut by 0 bases and J by 7 bases, with 16 bases left in between. In germline, CDR1 is SGHDT, CDR2 YYEEEE. CDR3 length: 15 residues. CDR3 bases: TGTGCCAGCAGCTTGGCCAGGACAGACTACACTGGCTACACCTTC. The encoded protein is CASSLARTDYTGYTF.

The rearrangement uses TRBV18 and TRBJ1-4, with no clear D. This CDR3 comprises 15 residues. V gave up 3 bases and J gave up 0 bases, with 8 bases separating them. Germline-derived CDR1 and CDR2 are KGHSH and LQKENI. The CDR3 nucleotides are TGTGCCAGCTCACCCAACGGTGCAACTAATGAAAAACTGTTTTTT. Encoded protein: CASSPNGATNEKLFF. Full variable domain (rest looked up from reference TRBV18 and TRBJ1-4): NAGVMQNPRHLVRRRGQEARLRCSPMKGHSHVYWYRQLPEEGLKFMVYLQKENIIDESGMPKERFSAEFPKEGPSILRIQQVVRGDSAAYFCASSPNGATNEKLFFGSGTQLSVL.

This chain uses TRBV24-1 with TRBJ1-5; tentatively, D is TRBD1 (5 bases). The CDR3 has 14 amino acids. Per the germline V gene, CDR1 is KGHDR and CDR2 is SFDVKD. V lost 2 bases and J 1 base, leaving 5 bases between the germline ends. The CDR3 sequence is CATSDYRSNQPQHF. CDR3 DNA: TGTGCCACCAGTGATTACAGGAGCAATCAGCCCCAGCATTTT.

The V call is TRBV5-4, the J call TRBJ1-1; D not certain. The CDR3 covers 15 residues. Germline V gives CDR1 SGHNT, CDR2 YYREEE (reference sequence). V was shortened by 1 base and J by 1 base, with 11 bases between the two germline ends. CDR3 nucleotides: TGTGCCAGCAGCTTGATCACAGTTCCGAACACTGAAGCTTTCTTT. The encoded protein is CASSLITVPNTEAFF.

The V and J genes are TRBV19 and TRBJ2-7, with 8 nucleotides matching TRBD2. The germline V gene has CDR1 LNHDA and CDR2 SQIVND (reference sequence). The ends lost 5 bases at V and 2 bases at J; junction bases unmatched: 17. The CDR3 length is 18 residues. The CDR3 bases are TGTGCCAGTAGTCCGCGGGGGGTGAGTCAAGGGGAGGCCTACGAGCAGTACTTC. Translation gives CASSPRGVSQGEAYEQYF.

The V call is TRBV6-5, the J call TRBJ1-1; the D gene is possibly TRBD1 (6 bases). This CDR3 is built from 14 residues. Germline values: CDR1 MNHEY, CDR2 SVGAGI. The V end was cut by 6 bases, the J end by 4 bases, with 15 bases between. The CDR3 loop is CASSVRGGGTEAFF. The CDR3 region has the DNA TGTGCCAGCAGCGTCAGGGGAGGGGGCACTGAAGCTTTCTTT.

This chain uses TRBV5-3 with TRBJ1-5; 7 bases map to TRBD1. TRBV5-3 is an ORF; its function is uncertain. CDR3 length: 17 amino acids. After removal of 5 bases from V and 1 base from J, the junction contained 12 bases not matched to a gene. CDR3 sequence reads: CARSYQDRWVSNQPQHF. In DNA form, the CDR3 reads TGTGCCAGAAGTTATCAGGACAGGTGGGTGAGCAATCAGCCCCAGCATTTT.

V and J are TRBV19 and TRBJ1-5; D is perhaps TRBD1 (6 bases). Germline V gene data show CDR1 as LNHDA and CDR2 as SQIVND (reference sequence). The CDR3 extends over 16 amino acids. Trimming shortened V by 9 bases and J by 7 bases, and 25 bases separated the two germline ends. The CDR3 DNA sequence: TGTGCCAGCTCGAGGGGAATTTTGGGCGGGGGCCAGCCCCAGCATTTT. Its translation: CASSRGILGGGQPQHF.

The V gene is TRBV30, the J gene TRBJ1-5, with a weak D call TRBD1 (5 bases). Trimming stripped 2 bases from V and 1 base from J, with 9 bases between. Germline lookup yields CDR1 GTSNPN and CDR2 SVGIG (reference sequence). This CDR3 is 14 amino acids long. CDR3 residues: CAWSYGGSNQPQHF. The CDR3 DNA reads as TGTGCCTGGAGTTACGGGGGGAGCAATCAGCCCCAGCATTTT.

This chain uses TRBV2 with TRBJ1-3; D call uncertain. There are 13 residues in the CDR3. Trimming took off 10 bases at V and 7 bases at J, with 17 bases between the two ends. Per the germline V gene, CDR1 is SNHLY and CDR2 is FYNNEI. CDR3 sequence: CATKEGFGNTIYF. CDR3 coding DNA: TGTGCCACCAAAGAGGGTTTTGGTAACACCATATATTTT.

The chain combines TRBV4-1 with TRBJ2-1; maybe TRBD2 (6 bases). The CDR3 has 15 amino acids. Germline assignment: CDR1 MGHRA and CDR2 YSYEKL. With 1 base removed from V and 8 bases from J, the gap between germline ends came to 15 bases. The CDR3 reads CASSQGLTSRYEQFF. DNA for the CDR3: TGCGCCAGCAGCCAAGGACTGACTAGTCGTTATGAGCAGTTCTTC.

The chain couples TRBV2 to TRBJ2-6; D is uncertain. The CDR3 spans 15 residues. Looked up from germline, CDR1 is SNHLY and CDR2 is FYNNEI. The V and J ends lost 2 bases and 0 bases respectively, with 5 bases between them. DNA for the CDR3: TGTGCCAGCAGTGAATGGGCCTCTGGGGCCAACGTCCTGACTTTC. It is translated as CASSEWASGANVLTF.

This chain joins TRBV2 and TRBJ2-1, with 14 bases that match TRBD2. This CDR3 is built from 16 residues. With V trimmed by 5 bases and J by 8 bases, 8 bases remained unmatched. CDR1 and CDR2 from the germline V gene are SNHLY and FYNNEI. CDR3 loop: CASSRSGLAGVDEQFF. In DNA, the CDR3 is TGTGCCAGCAGTCGGTCGGGACTAGCGGGAGTGGATGAGCAGTTCTTC.

The chain employs TRBV7-2 and TRBJ1-1, with D possibly TRBD1 on 5 matching bases. Deletions cut 0 bases from V and 4 bases from J, with 9 bases between. CDR1 and CDR2 from the germline V gene are SGHTA and FQGNSA. This CDR3 is built from 14 residues. The CDR3 loop reads CASSLARGSTEAFF. Here the CDR3 DNA reads TGTGCCAGCAGCTTAGCAAGGGGCAGCACTGAAGCTTTCTTT.

The J gene is TRBJ2-3, the V gene TRBV2; D is ambiguous. CDR3 length equals 15 residues. Per the germline V gene, CDR1 is SNHLY and CDR2 is FYNNEI. The V end lost 1 base, the J end lost 0 bases, and 8 bases lay between the germline ends. The CDR3 spells CASSEDGASTDTQYF. The CDR3 DNA reads TGTGCCAGCAGTGAAGACGGAGCTAGCACAGATACGCAGTATTTT.

The chain has TRBV18 and TRBJ1-1, with D unresolved. V shed 5 bases and J shed 0 bases, with 7 bases lying between them. This CDR3 contains 13 residues. Germline V lookup: CDR1 KGHSH, CDR2 LQKENI. The CDR3 coding sequence is TGTGCCAGCTCAGGCGGGTTGAACACTGAAGCTTTCTTT. Its protein product is CASSGGLNTEAFF.

This clone was seen a handful of times. Written as DNA, the CDR3 is TGTGCCAGCAGCTTATCCCTCTTTGGCGGGAGGTGGAGCTCCTACAATGAGCAGTTCTTC. As protein: CASSLSLFGGRWSSYNEQFF. The chain joins TRBV13 to TRBJ2-1, with 8 bases aligning to TRBD2. Germline assignment: CDR1 PRHDT and CDR2 FYEKMQ (reference sequence). V lost 2 bases and J lost 0; bases outside the gene matches: 15. The CDR3 has 20 amino acids.

The chain couples TRBV7-2 to TRBJ2-1, with a possible D match to TRBD2 (6 bases). The CDR3 is made up of 15 amino acids. The V and J ends lost 7 bases and 1 base respectively, with 14 bases between them. Germline V gene sequence: CDR1 SGHTA, CDR2 FQGNSA. CDR3 DNA: TGTGCCAGCATCTCAGGGACTCCTTCCTACAATGAGCAGTTCTTC. Its translation is CASISGTPSYNEQFF.

The chain has TRBV4-2 and TRBJ1-1; D perhaps matches TRBD1 (6 bases). The germline V gene encodes CDR1 LGHNA and CDR2 YNFKEQ. The V end was cut by 1 base, the J end by 8 bases, with 8 bases between. The CDR3 has 12 amino acids. The CDR3 sequence: CASSQVTGEAFF. CDR3 DNA: TGTGCCAGCAGCCAAGTAACAGGGGAAGCTTTCTTT.

The chain links TRBV2 to TRBJ1-5, with 7 bases aligning to TRBD1. The CDR3 covers 15 residues. Germline V gives CDR1 SNHLY, CDR2 FYNNEI. The V gene end was trimmed by 6 bases and the J gene end by 7 bases; junction bases not matched to a gene: 12. CDR3 amino acids: CASRGTAVPRQPQHF. The CDR3 bases are TGTGCCAGCAGGGGGACAGCCGTCCCTAGACAGCCCCAGCATTTT.

The V gene is TRBV20-1, the J gene TRBJ1-2; D unresolved. The germline V gene encodes CDR1 DFQATT and CDR2 SNEGSKA (reference sequence). The CDR3 consists of 11 residues. Trimming shortened V by 7 bases and J by 8 bases, and 14 bases separated the two germline ends. The CDR3 is CSVGEGEGYTF. The DNA for the CDR3 is TGCAGTGTCGGGGAGGGCGAAGGCTACACCTTC.

V and J are TRBV7-3 and TRBJ2-3, with 16 bases fitting TRBD2. CDR1 and CDR2 from the germline V gene are SGHTA and FQGTGA. There are 17 residues in the CDR3. V lost 5 bases, J lost 3 bases, and 5 bases stayed unmatched. CDR3 sequence reads: CASSPGTSGRGTDTQYF. The CDR3, as DNA: TGTGCCAGCAGCCCAGGGACTAGCGGGAGGGGGACAGATACGCAGTATTTT.

The V and J genes are TRBV2 and TRBJ1-2; 9 bases align to TRBD1. Germline V gene lookup returns CDR1 SNHLY and CDR2 FYNNEI. This CDR3 is built from 13 residues. The junction had 5 bases not matched to a gene; V was cut back by 6 bases and J by 6 bases. Written as DNA, the CDR3 is TGTGCCAGCAGCTCACGACAGGGGGATGGCTACACCTTC. This translates into CASSSRQGDGYTF. Combining the CDR3 with reference TRBV2 and TRBJ1-2 gives the whole variable domain EPEVTQTPSHQVTQMGQEVILRCVPISNHLYFYWYRQILGQKVEFLVSFYNNEISEKSEIFDDQFSVERPDGSNFTLKIRSTKLEDSAMYFCASSSRQGDGYTFGSGTRLTVV.

The chain is built from TRBV6-5 and TRBJ2-5, with 10 nucleotides matching TRBD2. This CDR3 is 14 amino acids long. Trimming at V came to 9 bases and at J to 4 bases, leaving 8 bases not matched to a gene. CDR1 and CDR2 (germline): MNHEY, SVGAGI. The CDR3 sequence: CASSLAGVLETQYF. In nucleotides, the CDR3 is TGTGCCAGTTCCCTAGCGGGAGTGTTAGAGACCCAGTACTTC.

V gene TRBV10-1 combines with J gene TRBJ2-5, with 9 bases identical to TRBD2. Germline CDR1 reads WNHNN; CDR2 reads SYGVQD (reference sequence). The CDR3 is 16 residues long. V shed 2 bases and J 2 bases; nucleotides not matched to a gene: 6. CDR3: CASSEGSSGMQETQYF. For the CDR3, the DNA is TGCGCCAGCAGTGAGGGTTCTAGCGGGATGCAAGAGACCCAGTACTTC.